This TCR beta chain was observed in a study of T cells after posttransplantation cyclophosphamide listed by TCRdb under 2016. Background for the entire study: Using TRB sequencing, the study followed how the T cell repertoire reconstituted after myeloablative bone marrow transplantation in which posttransplantation cyclophosphamide served as GVHD prophylaxis. Samples from around 35 PTCy-treated patients and approximately 15 related bone marrow donors of those patients were subjected to antigen receptor sequencing. Blood from all 35 or so PTCy patients who had 1-year posttransplant specimens underwent TRB sequencing. Up to roughly 3 additional blood samples from 2 to 5.2 years after transplant were also TRB-sequenced in 3 patients, as was pretransplant blood from 4 patients. TRA and TRB clonality were tightly correlated in several samples, so subsequent TCR analyses focused on TRB only. Public TRB sequences were searched against a database of over 3,600 sequences associated with responses to pathogens, tumor antigens, self-antigens and alloantigens.

The germline V gene (reference sequence) provides CDR1 GTSNPN and CDR2 SVGIG. From V the trimming removes 5 bases and from J it removes 1 base, while the gene matches leave 1 base of the junction unaccounted for. The CDR3 goes from the cysteine to the phenylalanine over 13 residues. Left in the record is the CDR3 DNA by itself, 39 bases read in frame from the first base. This clone was found many times. What antigen it recognizes has not been identified. Base qualities are not recorded, but no much larger clone differs from it by a single base. Overall study results and their limits: At 1-2 months, donor-recipient similarity was low but rose over the first year, and the later blood repertoires were often dominated by donor CD8+ memory clones. Across the roughly 40 patients, TRB clonality was highly associated with recipient CMV seropositivity and CMV reactivation, and diversity with PTCy was similar to that in the CNI/methotrexate controls. The TRB repertoires of T cells infiltrating skin or the GI tract showed only limited overlap with the TRB repertoires found in blood.

Genomic DNA was used for TRB sequencing, which was performed with the immunoSEQ assay at survey resolution or with the hsTCRB kit. Regarding the original processing steps: The immunoSEQ software handled the initial read processing, while the LymphoSeq R package was used for the repertoire analyses. Clonality was calculated as 1 minus normalized Shannon entropy, and the Gini coefficient was also calculated for each TRB dataset. To infer phenotypes in unsorted samples, TRB sequences from sorted subsets of the recipient or donor were mapped onto unsorted samples from the same recipient. The table comes from immuneACCESS by way of TCRdb, which keeps in-frame sequences with V and J called. Part of the clones is missing from these tables; in studies checked, under half for an unresolved V gene and the rest for unknown reasons. V and J calls and clone size are copied from that table; D and trimming were computed from the DNA. The table notes 20,000 to 25,000 clones here, none of them singletons. Approximately 4.7% of the sample rests with the top ten.

Peripheral blood samples were provided by related bone marrow donors on the day of marrow donation. Mononuclear cells from peripheral blood and bone marrow were separated by Ficoll-Hypaque density centrifugation and then cryopreserved. The material sequenced was PBMCs. The sequence came from a woman in her forties or fifties in good health, CMV-negative, and a related stem cell transplant donor. Recombination connected TRBV30 to TRBJ1-1; 10 bases in between match TRBD1. In nucleotide form, the sequence is TGTGCCTGGGGGGACAGGGGGAACACTGAAGCTTTCTTT. Its coded protein is CAWGDRGNTEAFF.